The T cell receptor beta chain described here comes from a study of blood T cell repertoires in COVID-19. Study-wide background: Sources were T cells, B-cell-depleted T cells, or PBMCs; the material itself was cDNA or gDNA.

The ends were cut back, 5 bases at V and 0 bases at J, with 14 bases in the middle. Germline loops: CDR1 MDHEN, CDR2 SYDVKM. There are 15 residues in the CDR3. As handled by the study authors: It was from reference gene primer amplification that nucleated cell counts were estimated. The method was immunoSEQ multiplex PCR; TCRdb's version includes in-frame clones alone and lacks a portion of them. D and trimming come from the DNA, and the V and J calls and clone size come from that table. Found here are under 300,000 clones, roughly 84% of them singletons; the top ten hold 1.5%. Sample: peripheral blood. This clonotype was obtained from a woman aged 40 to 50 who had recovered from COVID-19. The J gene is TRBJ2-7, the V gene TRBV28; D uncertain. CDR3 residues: CASSPPNWSSYEQYF. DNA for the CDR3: TGTGCCAGCAGTCCTCCTAACTGGAGCTCCTACGAGCAGTACTTC.